This is a list of T cell receptor beta chains from one sample in a study of identical twins. TCRdb called the 5' RACE reads again in MiXCR, with one record for every CDR3 protein. This sample has 500,000 to 550,000 distinct CDR3 sequences, with 20% to 25% found just once. These data also featured in a second study, about yellow fever vaccine responses in identical twins.

Input material: CD4+ T cells sorted from blood. These TCRs come from a young woman in good health. CDR3s include the opening cysteine and the closing phenylalanine or tryptophan. A D gene is named only where the DNA matches it firmly. A row's size may be missing; if present it is once, few, many or a size class.

V,D,size,J,DNA,CDR3
TRBV10-3,TRBD1,.,TRBJ1-6,TGTGCCATCAGTGCGGGACAGGGGGATAACTATAATTCACCCCTCCACTTT,CAISAGQGDNYNSPLHF
TRBV28,.,few,TRBJ2-3,TGTGCCAGCACTTCCGGGATCCCAACAGATACGCAGTATTTT,CASTSGIPTDTQYF
TRBV12-3/TRBV12-4,.,few,TRBJ1-3,TGTGCCAGCAGTTTGTCCGGGGGAGGGAGAAACACCATATATTTT,CASSLSGGGRNTIYF
TRBV3-1,.,few,TRBJ2-7,TGTGCCAGCAGCCGGGGTAGTGGGGCCTACGAGCAGTACTTC,CASSRGSGAYEQYF
TRBV29-1,.,few,TRBJ2-2,TGCAGCGTTGACTACGCCAACACCGGGGAGCTGTTTTTT,CSVDYANTGELFF
TRBV29-1,TRBD1,.,TRBJ1-1,TGCAGCGCACGACAGGGATCGAACACTGAAGCTTTCTTT,CSARQGSNTEAFF
TRBV12-3/TRBV12-4,.,many,TRBJ1-2,TGTGCCAGCAGCTCGAGGCCTCTTGGGGCTGGCTACACCTTC,CASSSRPLGAGYTF
TRBV12-3/TRBV12-4,.,.,TRBJ1-1,TGTGCCAGCCTAGTTCTAACGAACACTGAAGCTTTCTTT,CASLVLTNTEAFF
TRBV20-1,TRBD1,few,TRBJ1-1,TGCAGTGCCCCGACAGGGCCCAACACTGAAGCTTTCTTT,CSAPTGPNTEAFF
TRBV10-3,TRBD2,.,TRBJ2-1,TGTGCCATAGCGGACGGGACTAGCGGGAGTAAAGGAAACAATGAGCAGTTCTTC,CAIADGTSGSKGNNEQFF
TRBV7-9,TRBD1,.,TRBJ2-3,TGTGCCAGCAGCTTATCGACAGGGGGGAGCACAGATACGCAGTATTTT,CASSLSTGGSTDTQYF
TRBV7-3,.,.,TRBJ2-5,TGTGCCAGCAGCTTAGGAACTAGCTCGGAGACCCAGTACTTC,CASSLGTSSETQYF
TRBV12-3/TRBV12-4,.,few,TRBJ1-3,TGTGCCAGCAGTTTCAGCGAAAACACCATATATTTT,CASSFSENTIYF
TRBV27,TRBD2,.,TRBJ2-7,TGTGCCAGCAGCGCTATTGGGCTAGCGGGAGGCGAGCAGTACTTC,CASSAIGLAGGEQYF
TRBV4-1,TRBD2,many,TRBJ2-7,TGCGCCAGCAGCCAACTAGCGGGGAGCTCCTACGAGCAGTACTTC,CASSQLAGSSYEQYF
TRBV5-6,.,few,TRBJ2-3,TGTGCCAGCAGCTCCCCCCTGAGTTTGGCGTCTAGCACAGATACGCAGTATTTT,CASSSPLSLASSTDTQYF
TRBV5-1,TRBD1,many,TRBJ2-1,TGCGCCAGCAGCCAGGGGGCTTACGATGAGCAGTTCTTC,CASSQGAYDEQFF
TRBV27,TRBD1,.,TRBJ2-5,TGTGCCAGCAAAGACAGGGGGCGCGTAGAGACCCAGTACTTC,CASKDRGRVETQYF
TRBV6-1,.,few,TRBJ1-2,TGTGCCAGCAGCCCCGGAGTAGGGGGGGCGAAGAACTATGGCTACACCTTC,CASSPGVGGAKNYGYTF
TRBV5-1,TRBD1,.,TRBJ2-2,TGCGCCAGCAGCTTGGCGCTGGGACAGGCGAACACCGGGGAGCTGTTTTTT,CASSLALGQANTGELFF
TRBV27,.,few,TRBJ2-1,TGTGCCAGCAGCCGCGACAGCGTCCCCTACAATGAGCAGTTCTTC,CASSRDSVPYNEQFF
TRBV20-1,.,few,TRBJ2-4,TGCAGTGCTAGAGCCGGGAAAAACATTCAGTACTTC,CSARAGKNIQYF
TRBV7-2,TRBD2,.,TRBJ2-3,TGTGCCAGCAGTGGACTAGCGGGCGGTTCTAGCACAGATACGCAGTATTTT,CASSGLAGGSSTDTQYF
TRBV2,.,.,TRBJ1-1,TGTGCCAGCGGAAGGGAAATGAACACTGAAGCTTTCTTT,CASGREMNTEAFF
TRBV20-1,.,.,TRBJ1-1,TGCAGTGCTACCTATTCAGCGAACACTGAAGCTTTCTTT,CSATYSANTEAFF
TRBV21-1,.,.,TRBJ2-3,TGTGCCAGCAGCAAATCTTCAGGGGGCTGTTCGCAGTATTTT,CASSKSSGGCSQYF
TRBV5-1,.,.,TRBJ2-1,TGCGCCAGCAGCCTTCCTCTTAACGCGGAGAGCTCCTACAATGAGCAGTTCTTC,CASSLPLNAESSYNEQFF
TRBV27,TRBD2,few,TRBJ2-1,TGTGCCAGCAGTTTATTAGCGGGGTGGAATGAGCAGTTCTTC,CASSLLAGWNEQFF
TRBV7-2,.,.,TRBJ2-3,TGTGCCAGCAGTCCCGGACTACCCAGCACAGATACGCAGTATTTT,CASSPGLPSTDTQYF
TRBV5-6,.,many,TRBJ1-2,TGTGCCAGCAGCTTGGGACAGTCTTTCTATGGCTACACCTTC,CASSLGQSFYGYTF
TRBV2,.,.,TRBJ2-1,TGTGCCAGCCAATACAGGGATTCCTACAATGAGCAGTTCTTC,CASQYRDSYNEQFF
TRBV7-7,.,few,TRBJ2-3,TGTGCCAGCAGCTTAAGGTCGGGTCGCACAGATACGCAGTATTTT,CASSLRSGRTDTQYF
TRBV5-1,TRBD1,.,TRBJ2-5,TGCGCCAGCAGCACACAGGGGGCACGGGCAGAGACCCAGTACTTC,CASSTQGARAETQYF
TRBV24-1,TRBD2,.,TRBJ2-1,TGTGCCACCAGTGATTCCGCACTAGCGGGTGGGAATGAGCAGTTCTTC,CATSDSALAGGNEQFF
TRBV5-6,TRBD2,few,TRBJ2-1,TGTGCCAGCAGCGCCGGGACTAGCGGACTCGTTGAGCAGTTCTTC,CASSAGTSGLVEQFF
TRBV5-1,.,.,TRBJ2-1,TGCGCCAGCAGCCCGGGACCCTCGGAGCAGTTCTTC,CASSPGPSEQFF
TRBV10-3,.,.,TRBJ2-3,TGTGCCATCAGTGGTGAAGCCCGTACGCAGTATTTT,CAISGEARTQYF
TRBV5-1,.,.,TRBJ1-1,TGCGCCGGCAGCTTACTGGGGGCGCAAACTGAAGCTTTCTTT,CAGSLLGAQTEAFF
TRBV6-2/TRBV6-3,.,.,TRBJ2-5,TGTGCCAGCAGTTACCGTGCGGGGGCTCAAGAGACCCAGTACTTC,CASSYRAGAQETQYF
TRBV6-5,.,.,TRBJ2-3,TGTGCCAGCAGTCACAGGTCTAGCACAGATACGCAGTATTTT,CASSHRSSTDTQYF
TRBV18,TRBD1,.,TRBJ2-1,TGTGCCAGCTCACCGACAGGGGTGGCCACGGATGAGCAGTTCTTC,CASSPTGVATDEQFF
TRBV2,.,.,TRBJ2-7,TGTGCCAGCAGTGAAGGGCCCACGATGCAGTACTTC,CASSEGPTMQYF
TRBV12-3/TRBV12-4,TRBD2,.,TRBJ2-1,TGTGCCTTCAGCCGACTAGCGGGAGGGAGAACCTACAATGAGCAGTTCTTC,CAFSRLAGGRTYNEQFF
TRBV11-2,.,few,TRBJ2-1,TGTGCCAGCGAAACGTCTAGTCCAGCCTACAATGAGCAGTTCTTC,CASETSSPAYNEQFF
TRBV7-2,.,few,TRBJ2-2,TGTGCCAGCAGCTTAGCCTTAGACGTTTCCGGGGAGCTGTTTTTT,CASSLALDVSGELFF
TRBV12-3/TRBV12-4,.,few,TRBJ1-1,TGTGCCAGCAGTAGGGACTTAAGAGCTTTCTTT,CASSRDLRAFF
TRBV7-9,TRBD2,.,TRBJ2-2,TGTGCCAGCAGCTTAGCGCGGGGGGACACCGGGGAGCTGTTTTTT,CASSLARGDTGELFF
TRBV12-3/TRBV12-4,TRBD1,.,TRBJ1-1,TGTGCCAGCAACCCGGGACAGGGGATTTCAATGAACACTGAAGCTTTCTTT,CASNPGQGISMNTEAFF
TRBV7-2,TRBD1,.,TRBJ1-2,TGTGCCAGCAGCTCACTTGGACAGGGGGTGGGCGGCTACACCTTC,CASSSLGQGVGGYTF
TRBV28,.,many,TRBJ2-7,TGTGCCAGCAGTGACCTCTACGAGCAGTACTTC,CASSDLYEQYF
TRBV5-5,.,.,TRBJ2-6,TGTGCCAGCAGCCCCCCAGCGTCTGGGGCCAACGTCCTGACTTTC,CASSPPASGANVLTF
TRBV24-1,.,few,TRBJ2-5,TGTGCCACCAGTGATTTGCTCGGACGAGGGTCATACCAAGAGACCCAGTACTTC,CATSDLLGRGSYQETQYF